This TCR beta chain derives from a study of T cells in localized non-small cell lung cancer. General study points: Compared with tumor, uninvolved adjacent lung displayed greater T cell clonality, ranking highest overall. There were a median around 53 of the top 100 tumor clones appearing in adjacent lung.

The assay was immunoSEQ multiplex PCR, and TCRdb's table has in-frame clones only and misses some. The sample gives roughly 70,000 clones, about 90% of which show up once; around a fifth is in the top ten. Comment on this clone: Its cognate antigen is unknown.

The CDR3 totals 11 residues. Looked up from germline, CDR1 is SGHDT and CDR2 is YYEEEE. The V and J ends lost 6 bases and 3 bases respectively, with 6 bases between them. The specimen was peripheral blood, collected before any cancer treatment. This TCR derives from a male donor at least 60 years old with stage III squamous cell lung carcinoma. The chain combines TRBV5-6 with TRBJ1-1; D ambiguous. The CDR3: CASIGYTEAFF. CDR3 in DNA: TGTGCCAGCATAGGGTACACTGAAGCTTTCTTT.